The 32 T cell receptor beta chains below come from one sample, sequenced in a study of Tregs in tolerant kidney transplant recipients (dated by TCRdb to the late 2010s). The time point label, read with the paper, signifies: blood sample drawn before combined kidney and bone marrow transplant. The library came from the immunoSEQ multiplex PCR assay. TCRdb took this table from immuneACCESS and kept in-frame rearrangements with V and J called. Such tables lack part of the clones; where checked against another copy, unresolved V genes explain under half of the gap, and the rest is unexplained. This sample has around 77,000 clones in its table, and 95% to 98% of those were observed once. The top ten constitute roughly 0.6% of the sample. The material was CD4+ T cells from blood, obtained before the transplant. The receptors come from a human donor who received a combined kidney and bone marrow transplant.

CDR3 in DNA: TGTGCCAGCAGTGAAATCGGGGGGGTCACAGATACGCAGTATTTT. Encoded protein: CASSEIGGVTDTQYF. The chain uses TRBV6-4 and TRBJ2-3; 8 positions agree with TRBD2. The ends lost 3 bases at V and 2 bases at J; junction bases unmatched: 4. This CDR3 has 15 amino acids. CDR1 and CDR2 (germline): MRHNA, SNTAGT.

This chain uses TRBV20-1 with TRBJ1-2; the match to TRBD1 covers 8 bases. Germline values: CDR1 DFQATT, CDR2 SNEGSKA (reference sequence). CDR3 size: 11 residues. The V segment lost 5 bases and the J segment 7 bases; nucleotides outside the gene matches: 3. This chain's CDR3 is CSAEDRAGYTF. The CDR3 nucleotides read TGCAGTGCTGAGGACAGGGCTGGCTACACCTTC.

The V and J genes are TRBV7-2 and TRBJ1-2, with D possibly TRBD1 on 6 matching bases. CDR1 and CDR2 from the germline V gene are SGHTA and FQGNSA. Trimming stripped 4 bases from V and 8 bases from J, with 17 bases between. This CDR3 region has 14 residues. The CDR3 loop is CASSSGRGARGYTF. DNA of the CDR3: TGTGCCAGCAGCTCAGGGAGGGGGGCTAGGGGCTACACCTTC.

The chain combines TRBV7-8 with TRBJ1-1, with D perhaps matching TRBD1 (6 bases). Germline loops: CDR1 SGHVS, CDR2 FQNEAQ. V lost 2 bases, J lost 1 base, and 11 bases lay in between. The CDR3 is made up of 15 amino acids. The CDR3 is CASSLQGRTNTEAFF. DNA of the CDR3: TGTGCCAGCAGCTTACAGGGGCGGACGAACACTGAAGCTTTCTTT.

The chain recombines TRBV5-1 with TRBJ1-6; 7 bases map to TRBD1. V lost 5 bases and J lost 9; bases outside the gene matches: 8. Germline CDR1 SGHRS, CDR2 YFSETQ. This CDR3 spans 14 amino acids. In DNA form, the CDR3 reads TGCGCCAGCAGTAGACAGGGAGTTCGTTCACCCCTCCACTTT. It codes for CASSRQGVRSPLHF.

The rearrangement joins TRBV4-2 to TRBJ2-3; D is perhaps TRBD2 (5 bases). V was shortened by 0 bases and J by 0 bases, with 7 bases between the two germline ends. Germline V gives CDR1 LGHNA, CDR2 YNFKEQ. This CDR3 region has 15 residues. Here the CDR3 DNA reads TGTGCCAGCAGCCAAGAGGGGAGTAGCACAGATACGCAGTATTTT. Its translation is CASSQEGSSTDTQYF.

The chain is built from TRBV5-8 and TRBJ2-5; 9 bases are a match to TRBD2. Germline CDR1 is SGHTS and CDR2 is YDEGEE. The CDR3 loop spans 15 amino acids. With V trimmed by 2 bases and J by 5 bases, 7 bases remained unmatched. CDR3 amino acids: CASSFGSGSWETQYF. CDR3 in DNA: TGTGCCAGCAGCTTCGGTAGCGGGAGTTGGGAGACCCAGTACTTC.

The chain has TRBV6-1 and TRBJ2-7; 10 nucleotides line up with TRBD1. The CDR3 runs 14 residues. Germline V gene sequence: CDR1 MNHNS, CDR2 SASEGT. With V trimmed by 3 bases and J by 5 bases, 4 bases remained unmatched. The CDR3 reads CASSDAGTGDEQYF. CDR3 nucleotide sequence: TGTGCCAGCAGTGATGCCGGGACAGGGGACGAGCAGTACTTC.

The chain couples TRBV4-1 to TRBJ1-5; 8 nucleotides match TRBD1. The CDR3 totals 17 residues. Looked up from germline, CDR1 is MGHRA and CDR2 is YSYEKL. Losses at the gene ends were 1 base for V and 5 bases for J; bases not matched to a gene: 10. Here the CDR3 reads CASSQGQGARAYQPQHF. CDR3 nucleotides: TGCGCCAGCAGCCAAGGGCAGGGGGCTAGGGCCTATCAGCCCCAGCATTTT.

The chain employs TRBV18 and TRBJ2-2, with TRBD1 matching over 9 bases. The CDR3 sequence is 15 residues long. V gave up 6 bases and J gave up 5 bases; unmatched junction bases: 7. CDR1 KGHSH and CDR2 LQKENI come from the germline V gene. The CDR3 here is CASSGQGVKTGELFF. CDR3 bases: TGTGCCAGCTCGGGACAGGGAGTAAAAACCGGGGAGCTGTTTTTT. The full variable domain, completed using reference TRBV18 and TRBJ2-2, is NAGVMQNPRHLVRRRGQEARLRCSPMKGHSHVYWYRQLPEEGLKFMVYLQKENIIDESGMPKERFSAEFPKEGPSILRIQQVVRGDSAAYFCASSGQGVKTGELFFGEGSRLTVL.

V gene TRBV11-2 combines with J gene TRBJ1-2; 7 bases fit TRBD1. The CDR3 contains 15 residues. In germline, CDR1 is SGHAT, CDR2 FQNNGV. Trimming took 5 bases from V and 4 from J; bases not matched to a gene: 10. The CDR3 region has the DNA TGTGCCAGCAGCCCAGCGGACAGGCGATCCTATGGCTACACCTTC. It translates to CASSPADRRSYGYTF.

This clone was observed once. V gene TRBV14 combines with J gene TRBJ2-7; 8 nucleotides align to TRBD2. Germline lookup yields CDR1 SGHDN and CDR2 FVKESK. Germline trimming cut 4 bases from V and 2 bases from J; bases unmatched to any gene: 10. The CDR3 runs to 16 residues. CDR3 sequence: CASSPRLAFFTYEQYF. The CDR3 nucleotides read TGTGCCAGCAGCCCGCGACTAGCGTTCTTTACCTACGAGCAGTACTTC.

This chain links TRBV4-2 with TRBJ1-1; TRBD1 aligns across 9 bases. Germline lookup yields CDR1 LGHNA and CDR2 YNFKEQ. J lost 5 bases, V lost 0 bases, and 4 bases had no gene match. The CDR3 is 15 amino acids. This chain's CDR3 is CASSQEGQGWTEAFF. The CDR3 region has the DNA TGTGCCAGCAGCCAAGAGGGACAGGGTTGGACTGAAGCTTTCTTT.

The chain joins TRBV9 to TRBJ1-2; 7 bases align to TRBD1. The germline gives CDR1 SGDLS, CDR2 YYNGEE. The length of the CDR3 is 14 residues. Losses at the gene ends were 3 bases for V and 3 bases for J; bases not matched to a gene: 5. The CDR3 nucleotides are TGTGCCAGCAGCGGCGGGACAGACTACTATGGCTACACCTTC. Its protein is CASSGGTDYYGYTF.

The gene calls are TRBV9 and TRBJ2-7, with a possible D match to TRBD1 (6 bases). This CDR3 region has 15 residues. Trimming shortened V by 4 bases and J by 0 bases, and 14 bases separated the two germline ends. Germline values: CDR1 SGDLS, CDR2 YYNGEE. The DNA of the CDR3 is TGTGCCAGCAGCCCCTCGAGGACAGTCTCCTACGAGCAGTACTTC. Amino acid sequence: CASSPSRTVSYEQYF.

A remark on this clone: Other nucleotide sequences from this sample produce the same CDR3. The chain has TRBV5-1 and TRBJ1-4, with TRBD1 matching over 8 bases. The ends lost 2 bases at V and 3 bases at J; junction bases unmatched: 0. The CDR3 covers 14 residues. Germline CDR1 reads SGHRS; CDR2 reads YFSETQ. The chain's CDR3 is CASSLQGANEKLFF. The CDR3 bases are TGCGCCAGCAGCTTACAGGGGGCTAATGAAAAACTGTTTTTT.

The CDR3 reads CASRQGPSTYEQYF. CDR3 bases: TGTGCCAGTAGACAGGGGCCTTCAACCTACGAGCAGTACTTC. The chain carries TRBV19 and TRBJ2-7, with 7 positions matching TRBD1. Germline-derived CDR1 and CDR2 are LNHDA and SQIVND (reference sequence). V was clipped by 6 bases and J by 2 bases; unmatched bases: 7. The CDR3 extends over 14 amino acids.

The V gene is TRBV2, the J gene TRBJ1-1; TRBD1 is a possible D gene (5 bases). Trimming took off 2 bases at V and 8 bases at J, with 12 bases between the two ends. The CDR3 runs to 13 residues. Germline lookup yields CDR1 SNHLY and CDR2 FYNNEI. CDR3 residues: CASSEITGLEAFF. The CDR3 coding sequence is TGTGCCAGCAGTGAAATTACAGGATTAGAAGCTTTCTTT.

The chain is built from TRBV9 and TRBJ2-1; TRBD2 matches 10 bases. Germline V CDR1 and CDR2: SGDLS, YYNGEE. The CDR3 loop spans 15 amino acids. With 2 bases clipped from V and 8 bases from J, the junction kept 7 bases outside the gene matches. This CDR3 reads CASSVLSGGADEQFF. CDR3 nucleotide sequence: TGTGCCAGCAGCGTTCTAAGCGGGGGGGCCGATGAGCAGTTCTTC. The whole variable domain, filled in from reference TRBV9 and TRBJ2-1, reads DSGVTQTPKHLITATGQRVTLRCSPRSGDLSVYWYQQSLDQGLQFLIQYYNGEERAKGNILERFSAQQFPDLHSELNLSSLELGDSALYFCASSVLSGGADEQFFGPGTRLTVL.

The chain is built from TRBV5-6 and TRBJ1-2; D remains ambiguous. The CDR3 consists of 13 residues. Germline lookup yields CDR1 SGHDT and CDR2 YYEEEE. V was shortened by 6 bases and J by 9 bases, with 18 bases between the two germline ends. The CDR3 DNA reads TGTGCCAGCACCATTGGCGACAATTCGCGCTACACCTTC. It encodes CASTIGDNSRYTF. The variable domain in full, completed from reference TRBV5-6 and TRBJ1-2, reads DAGVTQSPTHLIKTRGQQVTLRCSPKSGHDTVSWYQQALGQGPQFIFQYYEEEERQRGNFPDRFSGHQFPNYSSELNVNALLLGDSALYLCASTIGDNSRYTFGSGTRLTVV.

V usage is TRBV19 and J usage is TRBJ2-5; D call uncertain. The CDR3 runs 12 residues. The V end lost 5 bases, the J end lost 7 bases, and 11 bases lay between the germline ends. CDR1 LNHDA and CDR2 SQIVND come from the germline V gene (reference sequence). CDR3 DNA: TGTGCCAGTAGTCCACAACCTGGGACCCAGTACTTC. It encodes CASSPQPGTQYF.

The chain recombines TRBV5-1 with TRBJ2-2; the D gene is possibly TRBD1 (7 bases). The CDR3 totals 17 residues. CDR1 and CDR2 (germline): SGHRS, YFSETQ. With 3 bases removed from V and 5 bases from J, the gap between germline ends came to 20 bases. The CDR3 sequence is CASSWQPGGYRTGELFF. The DNA of the CDR3 is TGCGCCAGCAGCTGGCAACCAGGGGGGTACAGGACCGGGGAGCTGTTTTTT.

The genes are TRBV27 and TRBJ1-6; 7 bases fit TRBD1. The CDR3 contains 15 residues. Trimming at V came to 6 bases and at J to 14 bases, leaving 16 bases not matched to a gene. Germline V lookup: CDR1 MNHEY, CDR2 SMNVEV (reference sequence). The CDR3 sequence is CASSTQGGWTKALHF. CDR3 DNA: TGTGCCAGCAGCACCCAAGGGGGCTGGACAAAGGCCCTCCACTTT.

V usage is TRBV27 and J usage is TRBJ1-2, with no clear D. V dropped 2 bases and J dropped 4 bases, with 8 bases sitting between them. Germline-derived CDR1 and CDR2 are MNHEY and SMNVEV (reference sequence). The CDR3 loop spans 13 amino acids. DNA of the CDR3: TGTGCCAGCAGTTTACGGGGATTCTATGGCTACACCTTC. Encoded protein: CASSLRGFYGYTF.

V is TRBV7-2 and J is TRBJ2-5; D is ambiguous. CDR1 is SGHTA and CDR2 is FQGNSA in the germline V gene. This CDR3 contains 14 residues. The germline V and J ends were trimmed by 6 bases and 3 bases, with 14 bases remaining between them. The CDR3 protein is CASSMRLPEETQYF. For the CDR3, the DNA is TGTGCCAGCAGTATGAGACTCCCTGAAGAGACCCAGTACTTC.

The chain carries TRBV27 and TRBJ2-3; D gene ambiguous. CDR3 length: 11 residues. In germline, CDR1 is MNHEY, CDR2 SMNVEV (reference sequence). V gave up 4 bases and J gave up 6 bases, with 5 bases separating them. CDR3 coding DNA: TGTGCCAGCAGTTCGAGCGATACGCAGTATTTT. Translating gives CASSSSDTQYF.

J is TRBJ2-1 and V is TRBV7-3; 10 bases agree with TRBD2. Germline CDR1 and CDR2: SGHTA and FQGTGA. The CDR3 length is 15 residues. With V trimmed by 6 bases and J by 3 bases, 5 bases remained unmatched. The CDR3 DNA reads TGTGCCAGCAGTCCTGGACTAGCGGTCTACAATGAGCAGTTCTTC. It encodes CASSPGLAVYNEQFF.

The rearrangement uses TRBV21-1 and TRBJ2-7; the table calls TRBD2, which could not be checked here. TRBV21-1 is an annotated pseudogene. There are 16 residues in the CDR3. CDR3 DNA: TGTGCCAGCAGCAATGGGGGGGAAAAGGTCCACTACGAGCAGTACTTC. Encoded protein: CASSNGGEKVHYEQYF.

The genes are TRBV7-9 and TRBJ1-1; possible D gene TRBD1, 5 bases. Trimming shortened V by 5 bases and J by 5 bases, and 6 bases separated the two germline ends. The CDR3 runs 11 residues. Germline V lookup: CDR1 SEHNR, CDR2 FQNEAQ (reference sequence). The CDR3 coding sequence is TGTGCCAGCAGCCGGGGGACTGAAGCTTTCTTT. Encoded protein: CASSRGTEAFF.

The chain couples TRBV11-3 to TRBJ2-3; TRBD2 matches 12 bases. J was trimmed by 0 bases and V by 8 bases; bases with no gene match: 3. Germline V lookup: CDR1 SGHNT, CDR2 YENEEA. The CDR3 runs 15 residues. CDR3 nucleotide sequence: TGTGCCAGCGGACTAGCGGGGTTTAGCACAGATACGCAGTATTTT. It encodes CASGLAGFSTDTQYF. Drawing the rest from reference TRBV11-3 and TRBJ2-3, the complete variable domain is EAGVVQSPRYKIIEKKQPVAFWCNPISGHNTLYWYLQNLGQGPELLIRYENEEAVDDSQLPKDRFSAERLKGVDSTLKIQPAELGDSAVYLCASGLAGFSTDTQYFGPGTRLTVL.

The rearrangement joins TRBV5-1 to TRBJ2-5; 9 bases fit TRBD2. Germline assignment: CDR1 SGHRS and CDR2 YFSETQ. This CDR3 has 15 residues. V lost 3 bases and J lost 4; bases outside the gene matches: 7. CDR3 nucleotide sequence: TGCGCCAGCAGCTCAGGTGTACTAGCGGGAGAGACCCAGTACTTC. It specifies CASSSGVLAGETQYF.

A single count supports this clone. The chain links TRBV7-8 to TRBJ2-7; a weak D match, TRBD2 (5 bases). With 1 base removed from V and 3 bases from J, the gap between germline ends came to 10 bases. Germline V gene data show CDR1 as SGHVS and CDR2 as FQNEAQ. This CDR3 contains 14 residues. The CDR3 coding sequence is TGTGCCAGCAGCTTAGGAGCGGCGCGCTACGAGCAGTACTTC. Protein sequence: CASSLGAARYEQYF.